The 27 T cell receptor beta chains in this list originate from one sample, sequenced in a study of shared clonotypes between healthy human individuals. Repertoires were generated with immunoSEQ multiplex PCR, while TCRdb's copy carries only in-frame clones and drops some. The sample yields under 2,500,000 clones, approximately 94% seen once. The specimen sequenced was naive CD4+ T cells sorted from blood. The sample's subset: CD45RA+ positively selected. The receptors shown here come from a man aged 18 to 30 in good health.

This clone occurred a few times. The chain uses TRBV30 and TRBJ1-5; D remains ambiguous. The V end lost 1 base, the J end lost 6 bases, and 7 bases lay between the germline ends. The CDR3 has 12 residues. Germline-derived CDR1 and CDR2 are GTSNPN and SVGIG (reference sequence). CDR3 region: CAWSDRGQPQHF. The CDR3, as DNA: TGTGCCTGGAGTGACCGGGGTCAGCCCCAGCATTTT. Filled out from reference TRBV30 and TRBJ1-5, the complete variable domain reads SQTIHQWPATLVQPVGSPLSLECTVEGTSNPNLYWYRQAAGRGLQLLFYSVGIGQISSEVPQNLSASRPQDRQFILSSKKLLLSDSGFYLCAWSDRGQPQHFGDGTRLSIL.

This chain uses TRBV2 with TRBJ2-7; D might be TRBD2 (6 bases). The CDR3 length is 13 residues. Germline CDR1 is SNHLY and CDR2 is FYNNEI. The V gene lost 8 bases and the J gene lost 3 bases, with 14 bases spanning the gap. The CDR3 protein is CASHGDSYYEQYF. The CDR3, as DNA: TGTGCCAGCCACGGGGACTCCTACTACGAGCAGTACTTC.

The chain employs TRBV10-3 and TRBJ1-5; 7 bases align to TRBD1. The CDR3 loop spans 15 amino acids. Germline-derived CDR1 and CDR2 are ENHRY and SYGVKD. V lost 3 bases, J lost 8 bases, and 10 bases stayed unmatched. CDR3 amino acids: CAISDLAGGGEPQHF. The CDR3 DNA sequence: TGTGCCATCAGTGATCTGGCAGGGGGAGGAGAGCCCCAGCATTTT.

The V gene is TRBV11-2, the J gene TRBJ1-1, with a tentative D call TRBD1 (6 bases). Germline V CDR1 and CDR2: SGHAT, FQNNGV. Trimming took 6 bases from V and 5 from J, leaving 16 bases between them. This CDR3 is 14 amino acids long. The DNA for the CDR3 is TGTGCCAGCAGGCTCTGGGGGGCAGAAACTGAAGCTTTCTTT. Its protein product is CASRLWGAETEAFF.

This clone was recorded only once. V is TRBV30 and J is TRBJ1-1; 9 nucleotides line up with TRBD1. Trimming took 5 bases from V and 3 from J; bases not matched to a gene: 10. Germline CDR1 is GTSNPN and CDR2 is SVGIG (reference sequence). This CDR3 is built from 15 residues. The CDR3 here is CAWAKQGAIHTEAFF. The CDR3 DNA reads as TGTGCCTGGGCAAAACAGGGGGCGATTCACACTGAAGCTTTCTTT. The full variable domain, with the rest looked up from reference TRBV30 and TRBJ1-1, is SQTIHQWPATLVQPVGSPLSLECTVEGTSNPNLYWYRQAAGRGLQLLFYSVGIGQISSEVPQNLSASRPQDRQFILSSKKLLLSDSGFYLCAWAKQGAIHTEAFFGQGTRLTVV.

The V and J genes are TRBV10-3 and TRBJ1-6, with D possibly matching TRBD1 (6 bases). This CDR3 is 14 amino acids long. The V gene's germline CDR1 is ENHRY and CDR2 SYGVKD. The V and J ends lost 7 bases and 7 bases respectively, with 14 bases between them. The chain's CDR3 is CAITQGTTNSPLHF. As DNA, the CDR3 is TGTGCCATCACCCAAGGGACAACCAATTCACCCCTCCACTTT.

The rearrangement links TRBV7-9 to TRBJ2-3; TRBD2 agrees at 7 bases. The CDR3 is 14 residues long. Germline assignment: CDR1 SEHNR and CDR2 FQNEAQ (reference sequence). V lost 3 bases to trimming and J lost 6 bases; unmatched junction nucleotides: 6. CDR3 region: CASSLRTLADTQYF. CDR3 sequence (DNA): TGTGCCAGCAGCTTGAGGACACTAGCGGATACGCAGTATTTT. Based on the CDR3 plus reference TRBV7-9 and TRBJ2-3, the full variable domain is DTGVSQNPRHKITKRGQNVTFRCDPISEHNRLYWYRQTLGQGPEFLTYFQNEAQLEKSRLLSDRFSAERPKGSFSTLEIQRTEQGDSAMYLCASSLRTLADTQYFGPGTRLTVL.

The chain couples TRBV12-5 to TRBJ2-7; the match to TRBD2 covers 11 bases. CDR1 is LGHNT, CDR2 FRNRAP, per germline. After removal of 0 bases from V and 3 bases from J, the junction contained 13 bases not matched to a gene. This CDR3 is built from 19 residues. DNA of the CDR3: TGTGCTAGTGGTTTGGTCGGTAAGGCCGGGACTAGCGGCCTCTACGAGCAGTACTTC. Protein: CASGLVGKAGTSGLYEQYF. The entire variable domain, with the rest obtained from reference TRBV12-5 and TRBJ2-7, is as follows: DARVTQTPRHKVTEMGQEVTMRCQPILGHNTVFWYRQTMMQGLELLAYFRNRAPLDDSGMPKDRFSAEMPDATLATLKIQPSEPRDSAVYFCASGLVGKAGTSGLYEQYFGPGTRLTVT.

V usage is TRBV9 and J usage is TRBJ2-2; TRBD2 agrees at 11 bases. The CDR3 is made up of 18 amino acids. With 0 bases clipped from V and 6 bases from J, the junction kept 10 bases outside the gene matches. Germline assignment: CDR1 SGDLS and CDR2 YYNGEE. CDR3 amino acids: CASSVVTSGSVRAGELFF. CDR3 DNA: TGTGCCAGCAGCGTAGTAACTAGCGGGAGTGTCCGAGCCGGGGAGCTGTTTTTT.

J is TRBJ1-4 and V is TRBV11-2, with D possibly being TRBD1 (5 bases). Per germline, CDR1 SGHAT and CDR2 FQNNGV. The CDR3 is made up of 14 amino acids. The V end was cut by 5 bases, the J end by 1 base, with 8 bases between. The CDR3 loop is CASSLDRTNEKLFF. CDR3 coding DNA: TGTGCCAGCAGCCTCGACAGAACTAATGAAAAACTGTTTTTT.

V and J are TRBV7-2 and TRBJ2-7, with D perhaps matching TRBD1 or TRBD2 (5 bases each). Germline-derived CDR1 and CDR2 are SGHTA and FQGNSA. The CDR3 length is 13 residues. V was shortened by 2 bases and J by 3 bases, with 8 bases between the two germline ends. DNA for the CDR3: TGTGCCAGCAGCTTACGGGGCTACTACGAGCAGTACTTC. Residues: CASSLRGYYEQYF.

This clone was recorded once. V and J are TRBV5-1 and TRBJ1-6; 10 nucleotides align to TRBD1. After removal of 2 bases from V and 7 bases from J, the junction contained 3 bases not matched to a gene. The CDR3 is made up of 15 amino acids. CDR1 is SGHRS, CDR2 YFSETQ, per germline. The CDR3 reads CASSFGGQGNSPLHF. DNA for the CDR3: TGCGCCAGCAGCTTTGGGGGACAGGGGAATTCACCCCTCCACTTT.

The rearrangement joins TRBV18 to TRBJ2-5; a weak D match, TRBD1 (6 bases). CDR1 KGHSH and CDR2 LQKENI come from the germline V gene. The CDR3 sequence is 13 residues long. Trimming removed 3 bases at V and 8 bases at J, with 13 bases between. The CDR3 region is CASSPDRQNTQYF. As DNA, the CDR3 is TGTGCCAGCTCACCCGACAGGCAAAACACCCAGTACTTC.

This chain uses TRBV11-3 with TRBJ1-1; tentatively, D is TRBD1 (6 bases). V was cut by 5 bases and J by 5 bases, with 15 bases left in between. This CDR3 has 14 residues. Germline CDR1 and CDR2: SGHNT and YENEEA. The CDR3 coding sequence is TGTGCCAGCAGCCGGAGGGGGGGCGGAACTGAAGCTTTCTTT. It specifies CASSRRGGGTEAFF.

The chain is built from TRBV5-1 and TRBJ2-7; 11 bases are shared with TRBD2. Germline V CDR1 and CDR2: SGHRS, YFSETQ. V lost 6 bases, J lost 2 bases, and 7 bases stayed unmatched. CDR3 length: 15 amino acids. The CDR3 spells CASKTGTSGAYEQYF. The CDR3 DNA reads as TGCGCCAGCAAGACCGGGACTAGCGGAGCCTACGAGCAGTACTTC. The variable domain in full, with the rest retrieved from reference TRBV5-1 and TRBJ2-7, is KAGVTQTPRYLIKTRGQQVTLSCSPISGHRSVSWYQQTPGQGLQFLFEYFSETQRNKGNFPGRFSGRQFSNSRSEMNVSTLELGDSALYLCASKTGTSGAYEQYFGPGTRLTVT.

This chain links TRBV6-6 with TRBJ1-2, with no clear D. The CDR3 is 14 amino acids. Trimming cost V 6 bases and J 2 bases, with 13 bases left between them. Germline values: CDR1 MNHNY, CDR2 SVGAGI (reference sequence). The CDR3 reads CASSKEGGNYGYTF. CDR3 DNA: TGTGCCAGCAGCAAAGAAGGAGGCAACTATGGCTACACCTTC.

The chain recombines TRBV30 with TRBJ2-7; D is uncertain. Trimming shortened V by 0 bases and J by 0 bases, and 9 bases separated the two germline ends. Germline V gene sequence: CDR1 GTSNPN, CDR2 SVGIG (reference sequence). CDR3 size: 14 residues. In DNA, the CDR3 is TGTGCCTGGAGTGTAGGCTTGATCTCCTACGAGCAGTACTTC. It codes for CAWSVGLISYEQYF.

The J gene is TRBJ2-5, the V gene TRBV7-6; no clear D gene. V gave up 0 bases and J gave up 1 base, with 9 bases separating them. The CDR3 has 15 amino acids. CDR1 is SGHVS and CDR2 is FNYEAQ in the germline V gene. CDR3 sequence reads: CASSLADWAQETQYF. DNA of the CDR3: TGTGCCAGCAGCTTAGCCGACTGGGCCCAAGAGACCCAGTACTTC.

As to this clone: This CDR3 is also generated by other DNA sequences in the sample. The chain has TRBV18 and TRBJ2-7; 13 nucleotides line up with TRBD2. The V segment lost 4 bases and the J segment 6 bases; nucleotides outside the gene matches: 6. The length of the CDR3 is 15 residues. Germline V gene data show CDR1 as KGHSH and CDR2 as LQKENI. Here the CDR3 reads CASSLGLAGEGEQYF. As DNA, the CDR3 is TGTGCCAGCTCACTAGGACTAGCGGGAGAGGGCGAGCAGTACTTC.

The sample holds one count of this clone. The V call is TRBV5-1, the J call TRBJ2-3; D may be TRBD1 (6 bases). The V and J ends lost 4 bases and 6 bases respectively, with 12 bases between them. The CDR3 contains 13 residues. In germline, CDR1 is SGHRS, CDR2 YFSETQ. The CDR3, as DNA: TGCGCCAGCAGCGGGGGCGCGTCTGATACGCAGTATTTT. Its translation: CASSGGASDTQYF.

This clone has a single count. The chain has TRBV4-1 and TRBJ2-1; TRBD2 might be the D (7 bases). With 11 bases removed from V and 9 bases from J, the gap between germline ends came to 23 bases. This CDR3 spans 14 amino acids. The germline CDR1 and CDR2 sequences are MGHRA and YSYEKL. CDR3 residues: CACRRTAGTIEQFF. The CDR3 DNA sequence: TGCGCCTGCCGAAGGACAGCGGGAACAATTGAGCAGTTCTTC.

This clone is a singleton in its sample. The V call is TRBV29-1, the J call TRBJ2-2; tentatively, D is TRBD1 or TRBD2 (5 bases each). The CDR3 is 14 residues long. The V and J ends lost 5 bases and 4 bases respectively, with 14 bases between them. Per germline, CDR1 SQVTM and CDR2 ANQGSEA. The CDR3 DNA reads TGCAGCGTTCGGAACCCGGGGCTCACCGGGGAGCTGTTTTTT. It encodes CSVRNPGLTGELFF.

CDR3 loop: CAIRVAGSETQYF. CDR3 sequence (DNA): TGTGCCATCAGGGTGGCCGGGTCGGAGACCCAGTACTTC. The chain carries TRBV10-3 and TRBJ2-5; D uncertain. CDR3 length: 13 residues. The V end was cut by 6 bases, the J end by 5 bases, with 13 bases between. Germline CDR1 and CDR2: ENHRY and SYGVKD.

J is TRBJ2-7 and V is TRBV18; D is ambiguous. The V end lost 8 bases, the J end lost 0 bases, and 11 bases lay between the germline ends. This CDR3 has 13 amino acids. The germline gives CDR1 KGHSH, CDR2 LQKENI. The CDR3 sequence: CASAESNSYEQYF. CDR3 nucleotides: TGTGCCAGCGCGGAGTCCAACTCCTACGAGCAGTACTTC.

The rearrangement uses TRBV10-3 and TRBJ1-2; D uncertain. Germline V lookup: CDR1 ENHRY, CDR2 SYGVKD. CDR3 length: 13 residues. Deletions cut 4 bases from V and 7 bases from J, with 13 bases between. The CDR3 bases are TGTGCCATCAGTGCCGGGCCCCAGGTTGGCTACACCTTC. Encoded protein: CAISAGPQVGYTF.

As concerns this clone: One end of the junction does not line up with germline, which may come from a read error. V and J are TRBV7-8 and TRBJ2-5; 11 bases fit TRBD2. Germline CDR1 and CDR2: SGHVS and FQNEAQ. CDR3 length: 14 amino acids. The CDR3 region is CASRSGGARETQYF. CDR3 DNA sequence: TGTGCCAGCCGTAGCGGGGGGGCCCGGGAGACTCAGTACTTC.

As regards this clone: In the same sample, other DNA sequences code for this CDR3. The rearrangement links TRBV7-2 to TRBJ2-1; D unclear. This CDR3 has 12 amino acids. In germline, CDR1 is SGHTA, CDR2 FQGNSA. The germline V and J ends were trimmed by 0 bases and 6 bases, with 3 bases remaining between them. This chain's CDR3 is CASSLAFNEQFF. The CDR3 DNA follows: TGTGCCAGCAGCTTAGCGTTCAATGAGCAGTTCTTC.